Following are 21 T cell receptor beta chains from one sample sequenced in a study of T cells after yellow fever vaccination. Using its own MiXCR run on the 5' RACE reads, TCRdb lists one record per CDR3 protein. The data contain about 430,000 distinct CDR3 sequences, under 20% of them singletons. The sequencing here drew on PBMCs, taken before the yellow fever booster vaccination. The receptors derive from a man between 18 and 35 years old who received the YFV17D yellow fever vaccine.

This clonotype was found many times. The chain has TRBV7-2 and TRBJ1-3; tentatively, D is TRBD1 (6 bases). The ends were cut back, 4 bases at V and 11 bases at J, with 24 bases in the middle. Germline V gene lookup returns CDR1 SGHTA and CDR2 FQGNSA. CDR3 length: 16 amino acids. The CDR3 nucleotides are TGTGCCAGCAGCTGGGCACAGGGTACCCCACCAGTGGCCATATATTTT. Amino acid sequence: CASSWAQGTPPVAIYF.

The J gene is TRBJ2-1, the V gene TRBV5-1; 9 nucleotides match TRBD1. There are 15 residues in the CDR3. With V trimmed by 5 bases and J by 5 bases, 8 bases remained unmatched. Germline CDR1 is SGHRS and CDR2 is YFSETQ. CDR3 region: CASSFRDRDHNEQFF. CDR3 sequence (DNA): TGCGCCAGCAGTTTCCGGGACAGGGACCACAATGAGCAGTTCTTC.

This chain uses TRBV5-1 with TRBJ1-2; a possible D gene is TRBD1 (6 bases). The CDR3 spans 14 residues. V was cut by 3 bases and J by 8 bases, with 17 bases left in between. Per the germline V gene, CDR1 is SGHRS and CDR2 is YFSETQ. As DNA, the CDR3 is TGCGCCAGCAGCTCCTTGGGAGGGGGGTTCGGCTACACCTTC. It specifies CASSSLGGGFGYTF.

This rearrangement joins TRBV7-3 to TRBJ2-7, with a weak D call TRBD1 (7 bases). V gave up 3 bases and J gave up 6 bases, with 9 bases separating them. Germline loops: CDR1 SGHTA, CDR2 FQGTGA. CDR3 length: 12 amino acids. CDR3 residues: CASSFQGGEQYF. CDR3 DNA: TGTGCCAGCAGCTTCCAGGGGGGCGAGCAGTACTTC.

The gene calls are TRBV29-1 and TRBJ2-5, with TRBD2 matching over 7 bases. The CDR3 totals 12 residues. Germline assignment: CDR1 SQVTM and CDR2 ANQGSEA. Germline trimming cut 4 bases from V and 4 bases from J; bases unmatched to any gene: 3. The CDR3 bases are TGCAGCGTTGTTTCGGGGGGAGAGACCCAGTACTTC. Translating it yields CSVVSGGETQYF.

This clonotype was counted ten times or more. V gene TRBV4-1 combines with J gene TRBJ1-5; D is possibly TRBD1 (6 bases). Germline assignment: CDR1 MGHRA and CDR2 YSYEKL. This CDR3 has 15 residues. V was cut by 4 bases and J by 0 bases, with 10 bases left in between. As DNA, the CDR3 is TGCGCCAGCAGCCTTACAGGGCGTAGCAATCAGCCCCAGCATTTT. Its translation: CASSLTGRSNQPQHF.

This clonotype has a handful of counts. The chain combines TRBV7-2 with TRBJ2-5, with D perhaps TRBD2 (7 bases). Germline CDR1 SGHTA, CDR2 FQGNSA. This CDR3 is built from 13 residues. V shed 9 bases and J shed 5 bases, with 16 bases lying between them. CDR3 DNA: TGTGCCAGTAGGAGGGGGGGCGGGGAGACCCAGTACTTC. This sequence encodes CASRRGGGETQYF.

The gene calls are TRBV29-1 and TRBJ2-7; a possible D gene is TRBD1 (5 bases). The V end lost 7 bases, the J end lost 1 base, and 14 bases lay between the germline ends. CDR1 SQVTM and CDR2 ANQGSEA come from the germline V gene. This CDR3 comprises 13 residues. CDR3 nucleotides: TGCAGCGGGAGTCAGGGAAGGTCCTACGAGCAGTACTTC. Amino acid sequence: CSGSQGRSYEQYF.

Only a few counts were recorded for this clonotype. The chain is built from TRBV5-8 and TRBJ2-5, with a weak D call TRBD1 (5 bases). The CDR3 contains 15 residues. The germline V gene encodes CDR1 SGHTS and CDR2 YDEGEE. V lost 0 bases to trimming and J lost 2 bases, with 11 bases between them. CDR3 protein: CASSLGSDRQETQYF. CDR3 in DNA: TGTGCCAGCAGCTTGGGATCTGACAGACAAGAGACCCAGTACTTC.

The CDR3 loop is CASSRMNQPQHF. CDR3 sequence (DNA): TGTGCCAGCTCACGAATGAATCAGCCCCAGCATTTT. This sequence joins TRBV18 and TRBJ1-5; no definite D call. Germline V lookup: CDR1 KGHSH, CDR2 LQKENI. This CDR3 spans 12 amino acids. V was clipped by 4 bases and J by 4 bases, with 5 bases between them. The variable domain in full, with the rest retrieved from reference TRBV18 and TRBJ1-5, is NAGVMQNPRHLVRRRGQEARLRCSPMKGHSHVYWYRQLPEEGLKFMVYLQKENIIDESGMPKERFSAEFPKEGPSILRIQQVVRGDSAAYFCASSRMNQPQHFGDGTRLSIL.

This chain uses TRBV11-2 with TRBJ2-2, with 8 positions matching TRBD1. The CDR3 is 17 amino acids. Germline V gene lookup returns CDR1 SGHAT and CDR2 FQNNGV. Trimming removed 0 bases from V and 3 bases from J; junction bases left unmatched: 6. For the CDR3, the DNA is TGTGCCAGCAGCTTAGAGTTCGGACAGGGCGACACCGGGGAGCTGTTTTTT. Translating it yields CASSLEFGQGDTGELFF.

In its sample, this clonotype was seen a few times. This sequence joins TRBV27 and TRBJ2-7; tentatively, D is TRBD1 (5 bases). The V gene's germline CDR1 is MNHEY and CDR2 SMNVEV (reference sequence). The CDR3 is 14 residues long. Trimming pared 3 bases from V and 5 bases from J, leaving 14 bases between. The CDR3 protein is CASSFSQVGNEQYF. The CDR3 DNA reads TGTGCCAGCAGTTTCTCACAGGTAGGCAACGAGCAGTACTTC.

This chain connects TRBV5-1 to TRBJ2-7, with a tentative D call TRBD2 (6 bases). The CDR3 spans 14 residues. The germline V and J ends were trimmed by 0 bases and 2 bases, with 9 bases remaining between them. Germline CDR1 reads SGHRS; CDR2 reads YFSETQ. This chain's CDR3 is CASSLEGGTYEQYV. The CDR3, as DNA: TGCGCCAGCAGCTTGGAGGGAGGAACCTACGAGCAGTACGTC.

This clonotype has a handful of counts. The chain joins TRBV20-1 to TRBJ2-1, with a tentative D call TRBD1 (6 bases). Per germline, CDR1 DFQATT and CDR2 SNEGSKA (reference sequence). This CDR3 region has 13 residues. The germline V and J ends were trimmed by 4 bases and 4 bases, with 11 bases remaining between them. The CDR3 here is CSAKGGPYNEQFF. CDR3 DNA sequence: TGCAGTGCTAAAGGGGGACCGTACAATGAGCAGTTCTTC.

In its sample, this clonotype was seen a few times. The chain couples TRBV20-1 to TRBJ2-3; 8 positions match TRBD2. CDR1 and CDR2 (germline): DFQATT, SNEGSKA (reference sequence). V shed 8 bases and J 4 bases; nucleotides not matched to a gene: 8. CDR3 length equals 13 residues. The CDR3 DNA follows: TGCAGTTTCCGGGCTAGCGGGTCAGATACGCAGTATTTT. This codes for CSFRASGSDTQYF.

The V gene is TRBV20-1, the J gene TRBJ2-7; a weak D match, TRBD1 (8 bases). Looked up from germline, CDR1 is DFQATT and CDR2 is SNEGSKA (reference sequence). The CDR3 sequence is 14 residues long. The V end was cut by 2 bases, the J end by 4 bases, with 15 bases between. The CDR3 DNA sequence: TGCAGTGCTAGATCACAGGGGGGGAGATACGAGCAGTACTTC. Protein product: CSARSQGGRYEQYF.

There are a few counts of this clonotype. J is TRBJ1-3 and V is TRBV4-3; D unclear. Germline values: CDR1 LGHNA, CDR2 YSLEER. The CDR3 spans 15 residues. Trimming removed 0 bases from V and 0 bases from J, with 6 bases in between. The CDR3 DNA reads TGCGCCAGCAGCCAAGATGTCAGCTCTGGAAACACCATATATTTT. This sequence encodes CASSQDVSSGNTIYF.

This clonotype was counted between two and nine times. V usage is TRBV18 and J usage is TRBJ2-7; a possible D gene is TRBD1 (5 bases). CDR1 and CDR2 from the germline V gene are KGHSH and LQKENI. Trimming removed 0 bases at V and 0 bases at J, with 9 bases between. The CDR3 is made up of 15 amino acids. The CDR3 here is CASSPPGRGSYEQYF. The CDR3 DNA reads TGTGCCAGCTCACCACCGGGAAGGGGCTCCTACGAGCAGTACTTC.

In DNA form, the CDR3 reads TGTGCCATCAGTGACCAAGGTGGGGTGGGTCAGCCCCAGCATTTT. This gives the protein CAISDQGGVGQPQHF. The chain has TRBV10-3 and TRBJ1-5; D remains ambiguous. Germline V gives CDR1 ENHRY, CDR2 SYGVKD. This CDR3 is 15 amino acids long. Trimming shortened V by 3 bases and J by 6 bases, and 15 bases separated the two germline ends.

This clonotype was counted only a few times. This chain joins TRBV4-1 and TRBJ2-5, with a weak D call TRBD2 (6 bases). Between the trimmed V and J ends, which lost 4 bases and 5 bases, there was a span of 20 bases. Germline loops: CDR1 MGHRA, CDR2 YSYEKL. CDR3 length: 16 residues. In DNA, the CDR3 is TGCGCCAGCAGCCCCTCGGACCCCACAGGAGGGGAGACCCAGTACTTC. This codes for CASSPSDPTGGETQYF.

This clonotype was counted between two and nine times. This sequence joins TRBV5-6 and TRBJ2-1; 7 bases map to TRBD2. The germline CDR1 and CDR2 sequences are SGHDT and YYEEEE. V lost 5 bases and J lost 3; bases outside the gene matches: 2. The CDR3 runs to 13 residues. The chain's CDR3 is CASRRDYYNEQFF. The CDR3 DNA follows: TGTGCCAGCAGACGGGACTACTACAATGAGCAGTTCTTC. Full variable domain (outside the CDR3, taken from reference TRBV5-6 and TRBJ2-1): DAGVTQSPTHLIKTRGQQVTLRCSPKSGHDTVSWYQQALGQGPQFIFQYYEEEERQRGNFPDRFSGHQFPNYSSELNVNALLLGDSALYLCASRRDYYNEQFFGPGTRLTVL.